This T cell receptor beta chain emerged from a study of blood T cell repertoires in COVID-19. The CDR3 loop spans 14 amino acids. J was trimmed by 4 bases and V by 4 bases; bases with no gene match: 6. Per the germline V gene, CDR1 is SGDLS and CDR2 is YYNGEE. The repertoire was sequenced with immunoSEQ multiplex PCR; TCRdb's copy has only in-frame clones and lacks some. Among roughly 67,000 clones listed, 75% to 85% were seen once. Concerning this clone itself: The same CDR3 arises from other DNA sequences in this sample as well.

The receptor comes from a woman aged 55 to 70 with acute or convalescent COVID-19. This chain connects TRBV9 to TRBJ1-1; 8 bases are shared with TRBD1. Sequencing was done on a sample of peripheral blood. CDR3 bases: TGTGCCAGCAGCCCAGGACAGGGTTCCACTGAAGCTTTCTTT. Translation: CASSPGQGSTEAFF.